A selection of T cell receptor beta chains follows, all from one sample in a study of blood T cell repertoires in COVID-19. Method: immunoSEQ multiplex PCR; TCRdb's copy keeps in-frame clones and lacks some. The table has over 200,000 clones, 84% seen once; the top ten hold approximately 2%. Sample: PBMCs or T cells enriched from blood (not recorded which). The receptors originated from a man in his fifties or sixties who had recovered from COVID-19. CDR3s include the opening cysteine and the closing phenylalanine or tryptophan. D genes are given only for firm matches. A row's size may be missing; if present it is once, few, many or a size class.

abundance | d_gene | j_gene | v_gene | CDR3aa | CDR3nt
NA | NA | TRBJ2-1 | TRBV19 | CATQGWSGNEQFF | TGTGCCACCCAAGGATGGAGTGGGAATGAGCAGTTCTTC
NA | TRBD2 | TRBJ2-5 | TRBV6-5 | CASSPRLAGGETQYF | TGTGCCAGCAGCCCCCGACTAGCGGGGGGAGAGACCCAGTACTTC
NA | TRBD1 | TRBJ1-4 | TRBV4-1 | CASSQAGTGGMVNEKLFF | TGCGCCAGCAGCCAGGCCGGGACAGGGGGCATGGTTAATGAAAAACTGTTTTTT
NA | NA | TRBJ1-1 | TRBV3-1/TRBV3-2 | CASSRREDTEAFF | TGTGCCAGCAGCCGACGGGAGGACACTGAAGCTTTCTTT
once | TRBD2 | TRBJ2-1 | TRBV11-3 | CASSLSGRVANEQFF | TGTGCCAGCAGCTTATCAGGGAGGGTGGCGAATGAGCAGTTCTTC
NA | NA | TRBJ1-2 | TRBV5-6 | CASSLSGSDYGYTF | TGTGCCAGCAGCTTGTCAGGGTCCGACTATGGCTACACCTTC
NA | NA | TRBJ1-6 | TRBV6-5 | CASSPGGSPLHF | TGTGCCAGCAGCCCCGGGGGATCACCCCTCCACTTT
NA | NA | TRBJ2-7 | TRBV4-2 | CASSREKGSSYEQYF | TGTGCCAGCAGTCGGGAGAAGGGGAGCTCCTACGAGCAGTACTTC
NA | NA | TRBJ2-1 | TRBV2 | CASSRSGLGGRNEQFF | TGTGCCAGCAGCCGCTCCGGACTGGGGGGTCGGAATGAGCAGTTCTTC
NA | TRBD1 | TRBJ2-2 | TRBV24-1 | CATSDPSKPGTGATGELFF | TGTGCCACCAGTGATCCTTCGAAACCCGGGACAGGGGCCACCGGGGAGCTGTTTTTT
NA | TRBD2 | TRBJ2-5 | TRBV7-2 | CASSLGRLAGAQETQYF | TGTGCCAGCAGCTTAGGGAGACTAGCGGGGGCCCAAGAGACCCAGTACTTC
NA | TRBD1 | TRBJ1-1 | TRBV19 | CASSTDRDTEAFF | TGTGCCAGTAGTACTGACAGGGACACTGAAGCTTTCTTT
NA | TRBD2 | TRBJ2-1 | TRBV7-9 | CASSLDLAGALNEQFF | TGTGCCAGCAGCTTAGATTTAGCGGGGGCCCTCAATGAGCAGTTCTTC
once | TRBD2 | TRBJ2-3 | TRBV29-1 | CSVWPLLAGDSTDTQYF | TGCAGCGTTTGGCCACTTTTAGCGGGGGATAGCACAGATACGCAGTATTTT
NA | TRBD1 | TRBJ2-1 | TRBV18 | CASSGRDRVDNEQFF | TGTGCCAGCTCCGGGCGGGACAGGGTCGACAATGAGCAGTTCTTC
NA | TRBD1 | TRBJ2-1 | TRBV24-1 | CATSDIGTGGPYNEQFF | TGTGCCACCAGTGACATAGGGACAGGGGGCCCCTACAATGAGCAGTTCTTC
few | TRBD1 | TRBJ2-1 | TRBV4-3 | CASSQVSQGYEQFF | TGCGCCAGCAGCCAAGTATCACAGGGGTATGAGCAGTTCTTC
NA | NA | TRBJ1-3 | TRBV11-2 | CASSLVGFSGNTIYF | TGTGCCAGCAGCTTAGTGGGCTTCTCTGGAAACACCATATATTTT